This is a list of T cell receptor beta chains from one sample in a study of T-cell memory formation after mild COVID-19. TCRdb reprocessed the 5' RACE reads with MiXCR, giving one entry per CDR3 protein. The profile covers 350,000 to 450,000 distinct CDR3 sequences, with around 20% appearing a single time and 7.5% to 9.5% taken by the ten largest. Sequenced: PBMCs or a T cell subset sorted from them (not recorded which). The receptors come from an adult woman who had mild COVID-19 (a few samples of this study predate the infection). Cell type and time point are not known. The CDR3 runs from the conserved cysteine through the conserved F or W. D genes are given only for firm matches. Only some rows state a clone size, as once, few, many or a class for expanded clones.

D gene: -
clone size: few
V gene: TRBV4-1
J gene: TRBJ1-1
CDR3 protein: CASSQARLEDTEAFF
CDR3 DNA: TGCGCCAGCAGCCAAGCGAGACTTGAGGACACTGAAGCTTTCTTT

D gene: -
clone size: many
V gene: TRBV5-1
J gene: TRBJ1-1
CDR3 protein: CASRFGGYTEAFF
CDR3 DNA: TGCGCCAGCAGGTTCGGCGGGTACACTGAAGCTTTCTTT

D gene: -
clone size: -
V gene: TRBV5-1
J gene: TRBJ2-3
CDR3 protein: CASSLDGTPSTDTQYF
CDR3 DNA: TGCGCCAGCAGCTTGGACGGGACACCTAGCACAGATACGCAGTATTTT

D gene: TRBD1
clone size: many
V gene: TRBV4-2
J gene: TRBJ2-3
CDR3 protein: CASSSQPIGQGTDTQYF
CDR3 DNA: TGTGCCAGCAGCTCCCAACCTATAGGACAGGGTACAGATACGCAGTATTTT

D gene: -
clone size: few
V gene: TRBV2
J gene: TRBJ1-2
CDR3 protein: CASSGVEGNYGYTF
CDR3 DNA: TGTGCCAGCAGTGGGGTGGAGGGGAACTATGGCTACACCTTC

D gene: -
clone size: -
V gene: TRBV12-3/TRBV12-4
J gene: TRBJ2-3
CDR3 protein: CASSSPLLGGTDTQYF
CDR3 DNA: TGTGCCAGCAGTTCCCCCCTTCTAGGGGGCACAGATACGCAGTATTTT

D gene: -
clone size: few
V gene: TRBV30
J gene: TRBJ1-4
CDR3 protein: CAWTYIDRPPNEKLFF
CDR3 DNA: TGTGCCTGGACCTACATTGACCGGCCCCCGAATGAAAAACTGTTTTTT

D gene: -
clone size: -
V gene: TRBV10-3
J gene: TRBJ1-1
CDR3 protein: CAISESIVFVNTEAFF
CDR3 DNA: TGTGCCATCAGTGAGTCGATAGTATTTGTCAACACTGAAGCTTTCTTT

D gene: -
clone size: -
V gene: TRBV9
J gene: TRBJ1-5
CDR3 protein: CASSVASNQPQHF
CDR3 DNA: TGTGCCAGCAGCGTAGCTAGCAATCAGCCCCAGCATTTT

D gene: -
clone size: -
V gene: TRBV3-1
J gene: TRBJ1-2
CDR3 protein: CASSQVGWGKYGYTF
CDR3 DNA: TGTGCCAGCAGCCAAGTGGGCTGGGGGAAGTATGGCTACACCTTC

D gene: -
clone size: many
V gene: TRBV29-1
J gene: TRBJ2-7
CDR3 protein: CSVRKQGSLYEQYF
CDR3 DNA: TGCAGCGTTCGGAAACAGGGCTCTCTATACGAGCAGTACTTC

D gene: TRBD1
clone size: -
V gene: TRBV6-6
J gene: TRBJ2-7
CDR3 protein: CASSRGGQELYEQYF
CDR3 DNA: TGTGCCAGCAGTCGAGGGGGACAGGAACTTTACGAGCAGTACTTC

D gene: TRBD1
clone size: few
V gene: TRBV5-1
J gene: TRBJ1-1
CDR3 protein: CASSHRGDSYTEAFF
CDR3 DNA: TGCGCCAGCAGCCACCGAGGGGACAGTTACACTGAAGCTTTCTTT

D gene: -
clone size: -
V gene: TRBV29-1
J gene: TRBJ2-7
CDR3 protein: CSAEVGGFEQYF
CDR3 DNA: TGCAGCGCGGAGGTCGGGGGTTTCGAGCAGTACTTC

D gene: TRBD1
clone size: -
V gene: TRBV7-8
J gene: TRBJ2-4
CDR3 protein: CASSLTGTGVWNIQYF
CDR3 DNA: TGTGCCAGCAGCTTAACCGGAACAGGGGTTTGGAACATTCAGTACTTC

D gene: -
clone size: few
V gene: TRBV5-1
J gene: TRBJ2-1
CDR3 protein: CASSPEAMGNEQFF
CDR3 DNA: TGCGCCAGCAGCCCGGAAGCCATGGGGAATGAGCAGTTCTTC

D gene: -
clone size: few
V gene: TRBV15
J gene: TRBJ2-1
CDR3 protein: CATSSPPSGNEQFF
CDR3 DNA: TGTGCCACCAGCAGCCCCCCAAGTGGCAATGAGCAGTTCTTC

D gene: -
clone size: few
V gene: TRBV10-3
J gene: TRBJ2-1
CDR3 protein: CAISEPGAGNEQFF
CDR3 DNA: TGTGCCATCAGTGAGCCCGGCGCCGGTAATGAGCAGTTCTTC

D gene: -
clone size: -
V gene: TRBV20-1
J gene: TRBJ1-1
CDR3 protein: CSARVEGEMNTEAFF
CDR3 DNA: TGCAGTGCTAGAGTGGAGGGGGAAATGAACACTGAAGCTTTCTTT

D gene: TRBD1
clone size: -
V gene: TRBV6-5
J gene: TRBJ1-1
CDR3 protein: CASSAGTGLIREAFF
CDR3 DNA: TGTGCCAGCAGTGCAGGGACAGGGTTAATTAGGGAAGCTTTCTTT

D gene: -
clone size: few
V gene: TRBV20-1
J gene: TRBJ1-1
CDR3 protein: CSAQEYTEAFF
CDR3 DNA: TGCAGTGCACAGGAGTACACTGAAGCTTTCTTT

D gene: -
clone size: few
V gene: TRBV24-1
J gene: TRBJ2-1
CDR3 protein: CATSDSGTTHNEQFF
CDR3 DNA: TGTGCCACCAGTGATTCCGGGACGACCCACAATGAGCAGTTCTTC

D gene: TRBD1
clone size: -
V gene: TRBV7-9
J gene: TRBJ1-2
CDR3 protein: CASSPGQGWYGYTF
CDR3 DNA: TGTGCCAGCAGTCCCGGACAGGGATGGTATGGCTACACCTTC

D gene: TRBD1
clone size: -
V gene: TRBV7-2
J gene: TRBJ2-1
CDR3 protein: CASRPGQGRYNEQFF
CDR3 DNA: TGTGCCAGCAGGCCGGGACAGGGGCGCTACAATGAGCAGTTCTTC

D gene: -
clone size: few
V gene: TRBV6-4
J gene: TRBJ1-5
CDR3 protein: CASSGERNQPQHF
CDR3 DNA: TGTGCCAGCAGTGGGGAGCGGAATCAGCCCCAGCATTTT

D gene: -
clone size: few
V gene: TRBV18
J gene: TRBJ1-1
CDR3 protein: CASSPSATTEAFF
CDR3 DNA: TGTGCCAGCTCACCCTCGGCCACCACTGAAGCTTTCTTT

D gene: TRBD2
clone size: few
V gene: TRBV12-3/TRBV12-4
J gene: TRBJ2-7
CDR3 protein: CASSPSLAGNPYEQYF
CDR3 DNA: TGTGCCAGCAGCCCATCCCTAGCGGGGAACCCCTACGAGCAGTACTTC

D gene: -
clone size: -
V gene: TRBV5-5
J gene: TRBJ2-2
CDR3 protein: CASSNRVEELFF
CDR3 DNA: TGTGCCAGCAGCAACAGGGTCGAGGAGCTGTTTTTT

D gene: -
clone size: few
V gene: TRBV7-9
J gene: TRBJ2-2
CDR3 protein: CASSLKGRPATGELFF
CDR3 DNA: TGTGCCAGCAGCTTAAAGGGCAGACCGGCCACCGGGGAGCTGTTTTTT

D gene: TRBD1
clone size: -
V gene: TRBV9
J gene: TRBJ1-2
CDR3 protein: CASRGQGALFEYGYTF
CDR3 DNA: TGTGCCAGCAGGGGCCAGGGGGCTCTTTTTGAATATGGCTACACCTTC

D gene: TRBD2
clone size: -
V gene: TRBV10-3
J gene: TRBJ2-1
CDR3 protein: CAISEPRLAGVNEQFF
CDR3 DNA: TGTGCCATCAGTGAGCCGCGACTAGCGGGAGTAAATGAGCAGTTCTTC

D gene: -
clone size: few
V gene: TRBV7-8
J gene: TRBJ2-4
CDR3 protein: CASSLGGTKNIQYF
CDR3 DNA: TGTGCCAGCAGCTTAGGCGGAACTAAAAACATTCAGTACTTC

D gene: -
clone size: -
V gene: TRBV12-3/TRBV12-4
J gene: TRBJ2-7
CDR3 protein: CASSLGEGQHYPYEQYF
CDR3 DNA: TGTGCCAGCAGTTTGGGGGAGGGACAGCACTACCCCTACGAGCAGTACTTC

D gene: -
clone size: many
V gene: TRBV3-1
J gene: TRBJ2-3
CDR3 protein: CASSQLDTQYF
CDR3 DNA: TGCGCCAGCAGTCAACTAGATACGCAGTATTTT

D gene: -
clone size: -
V gene: TRBV30
J gene: TRBJ1-1
CDR3 protein: CAWRPPWLSLNTEAFF
CDR3 DNA: TGTGCCTGGAGACCTCCCTGGCTTAGCTTGAACACTGAAGCTTTCTTT